This T cell receptor (beta chain) was found in a study of T cells after yellow fever vaccination. As for the study in general: Preparing low-cell-number fractions relied on SMART-Seq v4 Ultra Low Input.

This clonotype occurred many times. Its antigen is undetermined. Study-level results: Secondary responses were weaker yet peaked faster, day 5 versus 15. Most primary-vaccination clones reappeared after the booster (around 95% CD4, approximately 88% CD8).

V gave up 2 bases and J gave up 2 bases, with 9 bases separating them. Germline V gene data show CDR1 as LGHNA and CDR2 as YNFKEQ. This CDR3 comprises 14 residues. 5'RACE template switching generated TCR cDNA, adding a universal primer site and UMIs. In TCRdb, the 5' RACE reads were re-called with MiXCR into one record per CDR3 protein. Of a few hundred thousand distinct CDR3 sequences in the sample, over 3.5% were seen once. This specimen was PBMCs, taken 5 days after the yellow fever booster vaccination. The sequence was obtained from a man aged 18 to 29 who received the YFV17D yellow fever vaccine. The chain carries TRBV4-2 and TRBJ1-2; no reliable D call. The chain's CDR3 is CASSQRLGNYGYTF. CDR3 DNA: TGTGCCAGCAGCCAAAGGCTCGGGAACTATGGCTACACCTTC.